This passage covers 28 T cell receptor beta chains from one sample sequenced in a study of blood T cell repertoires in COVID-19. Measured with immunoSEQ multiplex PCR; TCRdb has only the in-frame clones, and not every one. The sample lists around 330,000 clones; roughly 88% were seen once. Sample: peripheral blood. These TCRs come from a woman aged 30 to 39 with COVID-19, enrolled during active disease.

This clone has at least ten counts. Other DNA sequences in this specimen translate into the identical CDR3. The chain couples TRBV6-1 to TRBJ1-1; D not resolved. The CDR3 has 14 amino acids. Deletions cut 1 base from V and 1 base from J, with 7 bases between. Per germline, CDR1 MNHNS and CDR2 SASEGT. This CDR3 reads CASSEGQENTEAFF. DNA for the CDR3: TGTGCCAGCAGTGAAGGGCAGGAGAACACTGAAGCTTTCTTT.

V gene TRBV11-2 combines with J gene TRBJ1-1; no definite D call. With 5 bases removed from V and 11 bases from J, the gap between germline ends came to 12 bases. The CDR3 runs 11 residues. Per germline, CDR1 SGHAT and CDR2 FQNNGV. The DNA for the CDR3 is TGTGCCAGCAGCGCCCTTGGCGGTGCTTTCTTT. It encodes CASSALGGAFF.

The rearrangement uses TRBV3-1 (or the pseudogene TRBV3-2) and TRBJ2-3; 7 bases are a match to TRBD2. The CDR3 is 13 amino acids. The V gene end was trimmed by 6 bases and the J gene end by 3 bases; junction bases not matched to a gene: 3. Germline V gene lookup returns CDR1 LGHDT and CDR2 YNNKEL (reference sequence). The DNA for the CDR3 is TGTGCCAGCAGTCTGCGGGGGACAGATACGCAGTATTTT. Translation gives CASSLRGTDTQYF.

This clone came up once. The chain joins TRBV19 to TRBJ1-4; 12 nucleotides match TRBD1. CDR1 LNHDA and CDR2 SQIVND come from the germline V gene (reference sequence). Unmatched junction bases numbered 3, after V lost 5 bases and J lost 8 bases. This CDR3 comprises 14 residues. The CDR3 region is CASSVGTGGEKLFF. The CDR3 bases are TGTGCCAGTAGTGTCGGGACAGGGGGCGAAAAACTGTTTTTT.

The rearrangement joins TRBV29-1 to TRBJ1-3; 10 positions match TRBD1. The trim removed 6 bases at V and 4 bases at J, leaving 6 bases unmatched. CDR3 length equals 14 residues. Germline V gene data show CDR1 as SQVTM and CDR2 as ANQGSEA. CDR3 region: CSVGQGRGGNTIYF. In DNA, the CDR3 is TGCAGCGTGGGACAGGGGAGAGGGGGAAACACCATATATTTT.

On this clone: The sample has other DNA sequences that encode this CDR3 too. CDR3 residues: CASSSRENTEAFF. The CDR3 DNA sequence: TGTGCCAGCAGTTCCAGGGAGAACACTGAAGCTTTCTTT. The rearrangement joins TRBV6-2 or TRBV6-3 to TRBJ1-1; the D gene is possibly TRBD1 (5 bases). Germline CDR1 MNHEY, CDR2 SVGEGT. The CDR3 runs 13 residues. V lost 4 bases to trimming and J lost 1 base, with 7 bases between them.

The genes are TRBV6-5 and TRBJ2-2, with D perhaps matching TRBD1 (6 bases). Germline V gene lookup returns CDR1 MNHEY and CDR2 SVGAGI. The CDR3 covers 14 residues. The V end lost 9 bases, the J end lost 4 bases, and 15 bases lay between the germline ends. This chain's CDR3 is CASTRTVSTGELFF. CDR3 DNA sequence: TGTGCCAGTACACGGACAGTTTCCACCGGGGAGCTGTTTTTT.

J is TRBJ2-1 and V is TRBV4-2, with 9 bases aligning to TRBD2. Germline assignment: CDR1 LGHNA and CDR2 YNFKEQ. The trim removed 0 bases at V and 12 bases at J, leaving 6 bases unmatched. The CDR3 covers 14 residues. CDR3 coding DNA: TGTGCCAGCAGCCAAGATGCGGGGCGGGGGGGGCAGTTCTTC. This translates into CASSQDAGRGGQFF.

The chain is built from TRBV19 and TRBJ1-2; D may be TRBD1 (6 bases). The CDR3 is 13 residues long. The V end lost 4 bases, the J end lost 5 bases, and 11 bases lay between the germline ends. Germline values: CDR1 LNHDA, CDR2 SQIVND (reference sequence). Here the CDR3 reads CASSRQVRYGYTF. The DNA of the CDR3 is TGTGCCAGTAGTAGACAGGTCCGGTATGGCTACACCTTC.

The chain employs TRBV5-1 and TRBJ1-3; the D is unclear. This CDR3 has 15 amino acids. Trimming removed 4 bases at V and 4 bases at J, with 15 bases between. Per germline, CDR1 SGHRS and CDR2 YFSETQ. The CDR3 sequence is CASSPWSGSGNTIYF. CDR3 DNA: TGCGCCAGCAGCCCGTGGTCGGGGTCCGGAAACACCATATATTTT.

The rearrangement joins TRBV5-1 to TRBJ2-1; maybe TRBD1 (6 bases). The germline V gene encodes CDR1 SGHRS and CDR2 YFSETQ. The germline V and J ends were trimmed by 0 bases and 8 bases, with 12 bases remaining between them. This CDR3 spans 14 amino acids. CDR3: CASSLGQALDEQFF. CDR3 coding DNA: TGCGCCAGCAGCTTGGGACAGGCCCTCGATGAGCAGTTCTTC.

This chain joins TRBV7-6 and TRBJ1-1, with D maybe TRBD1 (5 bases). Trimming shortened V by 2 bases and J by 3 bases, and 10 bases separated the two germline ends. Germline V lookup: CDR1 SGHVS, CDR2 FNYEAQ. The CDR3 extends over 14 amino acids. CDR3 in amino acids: CASSLQGTDTEAFF. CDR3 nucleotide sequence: TGTGCCAGCAGCTTACAGGGTACGGACACTGAAGCTTTCTTT.

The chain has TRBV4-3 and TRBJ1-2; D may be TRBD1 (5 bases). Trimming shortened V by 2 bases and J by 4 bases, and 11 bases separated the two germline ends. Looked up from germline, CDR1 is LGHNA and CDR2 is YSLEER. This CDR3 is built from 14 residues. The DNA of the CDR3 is TGCGCCAGCAGCCAACTACAGGCTTCCTATGGCTACACCTTC. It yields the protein CASSQLQASYGYTF.

CDR3 sequence reads: CASSLSMNTEAFF. CDR3 bases: TGTGCCAGCAGTTTATCCATGAACACTGAAGCTTTCTTT. The genes are TRBV27 and TRBJ1-1; D is unclear. The V and J ends lost 0 bases and 0 bases respectively, with 2 bases between them. The CDR3 sequence is 13 residues long. In germline, CDR1 is MNHEY, CDR2 SMNVEV (reference sequence).

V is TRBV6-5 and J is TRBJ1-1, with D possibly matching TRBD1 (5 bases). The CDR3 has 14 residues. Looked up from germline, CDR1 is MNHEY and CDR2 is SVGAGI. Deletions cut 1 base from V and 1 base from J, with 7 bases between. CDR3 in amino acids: CASSYWQGNTEAFF. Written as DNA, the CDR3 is TGTGCCAGCAGTTACTGGCAGGGGAACACTGAAGCTTTCTTT.

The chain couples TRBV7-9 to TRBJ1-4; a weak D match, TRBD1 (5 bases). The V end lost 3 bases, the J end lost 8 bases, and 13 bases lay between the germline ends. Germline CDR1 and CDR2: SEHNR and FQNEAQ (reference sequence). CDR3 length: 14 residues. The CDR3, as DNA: TGTGCCAGCAGCTTTGGCAGGGCCGACGAAAAACTGTTTTTT. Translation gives CASSFGRADEKLFF.

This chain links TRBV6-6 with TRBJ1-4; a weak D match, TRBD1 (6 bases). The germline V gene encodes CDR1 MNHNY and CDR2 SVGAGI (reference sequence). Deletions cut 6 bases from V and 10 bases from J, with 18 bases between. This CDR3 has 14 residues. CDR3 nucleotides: TGTGCCAGCAGCCTGTGGGGGGGCCCCCCAAAACTGTTTTTT. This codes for CASSLWGGPPKLFF.

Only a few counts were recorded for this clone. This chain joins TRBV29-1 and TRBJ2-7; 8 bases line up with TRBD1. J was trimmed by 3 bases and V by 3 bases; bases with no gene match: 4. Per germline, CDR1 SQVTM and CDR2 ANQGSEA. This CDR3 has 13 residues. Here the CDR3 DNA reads TGCAGCGTTGAGGGCGGGACAGGCTACGAGCAGTACTTC. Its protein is CSVEGGTGYEQYF.

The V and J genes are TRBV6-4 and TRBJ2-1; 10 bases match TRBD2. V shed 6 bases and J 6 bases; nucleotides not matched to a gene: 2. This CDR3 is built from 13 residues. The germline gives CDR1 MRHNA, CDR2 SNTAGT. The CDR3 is CASSTSGVNEQFF. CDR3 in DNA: TGTGCCAGCAGCACTAGCGGGGTCAATGAGCAGTTCTTC.

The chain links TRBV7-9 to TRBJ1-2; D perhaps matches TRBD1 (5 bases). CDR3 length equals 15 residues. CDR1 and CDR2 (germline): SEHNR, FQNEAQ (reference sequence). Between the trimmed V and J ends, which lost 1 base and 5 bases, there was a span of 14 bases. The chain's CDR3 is CASSLGTLGPYGYTF. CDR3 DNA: TGTGCCAGCAGCTTAGGGACACTCGGCCCTTATGGCTACACCTTC.

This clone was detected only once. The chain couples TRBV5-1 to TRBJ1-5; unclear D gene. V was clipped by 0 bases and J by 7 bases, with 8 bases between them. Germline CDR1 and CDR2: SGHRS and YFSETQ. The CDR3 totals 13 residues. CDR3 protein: CASSLDGSQPQHF. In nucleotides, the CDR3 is TGCGCCAGCAGCTTGGACGGGTCCCAGCCCCAGCATTTT.

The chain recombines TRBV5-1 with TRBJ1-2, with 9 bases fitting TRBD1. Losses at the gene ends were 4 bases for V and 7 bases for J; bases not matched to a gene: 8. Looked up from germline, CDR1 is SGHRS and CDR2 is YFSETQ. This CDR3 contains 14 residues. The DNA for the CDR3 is TGCGCCAGCAGCCCCGGGACAGGGATCGGTGGCTACACCTTC. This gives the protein CASSPGTGIGGYTF. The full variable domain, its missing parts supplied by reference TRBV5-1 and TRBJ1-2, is KAGVTQTPRYLIKTRGQQVTLSCSPISGHRSVSWYQQTPGQGLQFLFEYFSETQRNKGNFPGRFSGRQFSNSRSEMNVSTLELGDSALYLCASSPGTGIGGYTFGSGTRLTVV.

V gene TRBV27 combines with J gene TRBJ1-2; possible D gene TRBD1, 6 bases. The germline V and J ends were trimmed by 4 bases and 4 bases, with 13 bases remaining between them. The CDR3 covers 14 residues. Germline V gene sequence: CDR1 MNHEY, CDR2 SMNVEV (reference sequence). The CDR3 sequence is CASSSIDRTYGYTF. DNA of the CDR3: TGTGCCAGCAGTTCCATCGACAGGACCTATGGCTACACCTTC.

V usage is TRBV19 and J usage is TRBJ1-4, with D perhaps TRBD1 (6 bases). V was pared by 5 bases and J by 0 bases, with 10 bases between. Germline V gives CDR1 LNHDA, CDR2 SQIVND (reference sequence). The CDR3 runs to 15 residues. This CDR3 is CASSSQGPTNEKLFF. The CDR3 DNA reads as TGTGCCAGTAGTTCACAGGGACCAACTAATGAAAAACTGTTTTTT.

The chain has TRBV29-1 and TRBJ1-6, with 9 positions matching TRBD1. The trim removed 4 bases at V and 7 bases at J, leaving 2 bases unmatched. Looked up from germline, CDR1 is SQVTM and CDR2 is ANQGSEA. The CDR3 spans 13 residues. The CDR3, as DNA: TGCAGCGTTGCGGACAGGGGAAATTCACCCCTCCACTTT. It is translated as CSVADRGNSPLHF.

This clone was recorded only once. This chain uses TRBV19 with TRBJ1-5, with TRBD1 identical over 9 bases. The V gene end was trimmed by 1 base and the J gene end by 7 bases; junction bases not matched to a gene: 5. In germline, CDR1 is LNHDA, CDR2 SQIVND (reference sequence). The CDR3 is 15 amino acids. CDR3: CASSIVGQGKQPQHF. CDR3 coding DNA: TGTGCCAGTAGTATAGTTGGACAGGGGAAGCAGCCCCAGCATTTT.

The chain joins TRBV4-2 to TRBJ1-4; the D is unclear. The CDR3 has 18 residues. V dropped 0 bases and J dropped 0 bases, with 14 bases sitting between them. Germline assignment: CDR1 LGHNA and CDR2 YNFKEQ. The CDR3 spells CASSQEPSRRATNEKLFF. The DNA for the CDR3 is TGTGCCAGCAGCCAAGAACCTAGCAGGAGAGCAACTAATGAAAAACTGTTTTTT.

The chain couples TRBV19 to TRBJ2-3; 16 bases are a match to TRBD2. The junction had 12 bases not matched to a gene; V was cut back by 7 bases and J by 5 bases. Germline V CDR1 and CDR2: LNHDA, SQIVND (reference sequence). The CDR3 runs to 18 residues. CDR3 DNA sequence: TGTGCCAGTACGCGGGAAGGGACTAGCGGGGGGGCCAGAGATACGCAGTATTTT. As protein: CASTREGTSGGARDTQYF.